What follows is one T cell receptor beta chain and its context. Its specificity is unknown. The record originates from a study of cytomegalovirus exposure and HLA in healthy donors. Study-level results: HLA alleles were associated with 16,000 or so TCR beta sequences in a later analysis at 0.05 false discovery rate. Most TCR sequences were seen very rarely across donors, but some public TCRs occurred in many.

PCR was performed using 60 Vbeta and 13 Jbeta primers. Assay: immunoSEQ multiplex PCR; the TCRdb copy retains only in-frame clones and omits some. The sample records around 150,000 clones, about two thirds being singletons. Germline loops: CDR1 MNHEY, CDR2 SMNVEV (reference sequence). CDR3 length: 16 residues. Trimming cost V 5 bases and J 3 bases; bases outside gene matches: 9. This TCR derives from a woman aged 40 to 55 in good health and CMV-seronegative. The rearrangement links TRBV27 to TRBJ1-5; TRBD1 agrees at 8 bases. Sequencing input: PBMCs. CDR3 sequence (DNA): TGTGCCAGCAGTAACGGACAGGGAGGTCCCAATCAGCCCCAGCATTTT. Its translation: CASSNGQGGPNQPQHF.